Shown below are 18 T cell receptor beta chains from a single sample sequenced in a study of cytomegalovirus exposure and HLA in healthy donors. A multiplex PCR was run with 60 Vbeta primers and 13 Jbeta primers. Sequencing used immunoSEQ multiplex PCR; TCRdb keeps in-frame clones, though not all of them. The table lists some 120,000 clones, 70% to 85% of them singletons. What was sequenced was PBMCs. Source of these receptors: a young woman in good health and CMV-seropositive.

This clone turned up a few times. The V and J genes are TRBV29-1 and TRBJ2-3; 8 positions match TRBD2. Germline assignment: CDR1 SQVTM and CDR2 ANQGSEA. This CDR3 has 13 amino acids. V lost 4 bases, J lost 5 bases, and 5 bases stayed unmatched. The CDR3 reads CSVAGGVGDTQYF. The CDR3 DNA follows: TGCAGCGTTGCGGGGGGGGTCGGAGATACGCAGTATTTT.

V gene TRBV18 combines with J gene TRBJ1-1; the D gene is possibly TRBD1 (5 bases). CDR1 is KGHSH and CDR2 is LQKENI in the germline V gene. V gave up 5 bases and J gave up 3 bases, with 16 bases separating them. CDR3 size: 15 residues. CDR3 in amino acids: CASSVSHGGDTEAFF. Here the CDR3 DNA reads TGTGCCAGCTCAGTATCTCACGGGGGGGACACTGAAGCTTTCTTT.

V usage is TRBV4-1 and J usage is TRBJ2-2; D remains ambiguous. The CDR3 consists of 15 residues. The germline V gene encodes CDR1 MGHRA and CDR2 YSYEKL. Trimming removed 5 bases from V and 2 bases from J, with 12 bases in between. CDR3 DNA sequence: TGCGCCAGCAGCGAGTCAGGCGTTAACACCGGGGAGCTGTTTTTT. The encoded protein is CASSESGVNTGELFF.

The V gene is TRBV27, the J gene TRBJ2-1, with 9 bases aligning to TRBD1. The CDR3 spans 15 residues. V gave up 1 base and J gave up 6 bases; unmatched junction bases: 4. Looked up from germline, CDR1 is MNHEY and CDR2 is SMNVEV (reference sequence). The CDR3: CASSLYRDRANEQFF. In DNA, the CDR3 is TGTGCCAGCAGTTTATACCGGGACAGGGCCAATGAGCAGTTCTTC.

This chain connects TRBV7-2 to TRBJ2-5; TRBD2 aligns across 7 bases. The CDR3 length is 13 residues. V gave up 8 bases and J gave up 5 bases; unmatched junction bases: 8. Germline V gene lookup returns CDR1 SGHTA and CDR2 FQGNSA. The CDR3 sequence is CASGAGEVETQYF. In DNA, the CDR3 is TGTGCCAGCGGGGCGGGGGAAGTGGAGACCCAGTACTTC.

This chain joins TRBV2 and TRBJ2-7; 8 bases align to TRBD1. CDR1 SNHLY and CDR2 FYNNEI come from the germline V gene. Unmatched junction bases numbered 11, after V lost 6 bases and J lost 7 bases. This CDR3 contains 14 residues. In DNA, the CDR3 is TGTGCCAGCAGAACGGTCAGGGGGCGTCTTGAGCAGTACTTC. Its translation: CASRTVRGRLEQYF.

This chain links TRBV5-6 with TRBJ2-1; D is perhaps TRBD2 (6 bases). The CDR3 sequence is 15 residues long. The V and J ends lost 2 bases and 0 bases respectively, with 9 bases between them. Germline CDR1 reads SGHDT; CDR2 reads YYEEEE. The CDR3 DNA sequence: TGTGCCAGCAGCTTCGGCGGGGCCTCCTACAATGAGCAGTTCTTC. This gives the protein CASSFGGASYNEQFF.

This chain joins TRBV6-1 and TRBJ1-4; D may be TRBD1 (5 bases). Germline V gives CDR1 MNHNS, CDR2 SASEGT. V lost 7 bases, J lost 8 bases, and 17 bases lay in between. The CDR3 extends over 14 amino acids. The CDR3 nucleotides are TGTGCCAGCATTCTCACCGACAGTGCCGAAAAACTGTTTTTT. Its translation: CASILTDSAEKLFF.

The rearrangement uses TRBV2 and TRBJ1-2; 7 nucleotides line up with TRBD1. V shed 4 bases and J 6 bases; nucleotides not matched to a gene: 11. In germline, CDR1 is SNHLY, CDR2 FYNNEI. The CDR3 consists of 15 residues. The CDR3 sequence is CASSAEGALSHGYTF. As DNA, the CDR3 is TGTGCCAGCAGTGCTGAGGGGGCCCTTTCCCATGGCTACACCTTC. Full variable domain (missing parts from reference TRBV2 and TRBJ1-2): EPEVTQTPSHQVTQMGQEVILRCVPISNHLYFYWYRQILGQKVEFLVSFYNNEISEKSEIFDDQFSVERPDGSNFTLKIRSTKLEDSAMYFCASSAEGALSHGYTFGSGTRLTVV.

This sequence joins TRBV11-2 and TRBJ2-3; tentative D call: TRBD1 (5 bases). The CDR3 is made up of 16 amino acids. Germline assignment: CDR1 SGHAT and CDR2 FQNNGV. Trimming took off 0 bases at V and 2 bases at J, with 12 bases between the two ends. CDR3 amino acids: CASSLDPREDTDTQYF. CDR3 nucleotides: TGTGCCAGCAGCTTAGATCCCAGGGAAGACACAGATACGCAGTATTTT.

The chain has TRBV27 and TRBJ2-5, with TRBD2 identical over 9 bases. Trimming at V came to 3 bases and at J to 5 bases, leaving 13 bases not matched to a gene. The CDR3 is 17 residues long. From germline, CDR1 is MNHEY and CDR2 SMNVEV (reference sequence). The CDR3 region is CASSFQAGGGALETQYF. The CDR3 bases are TGTGCCAGCAGTTTCCAAGCGGGCGGGGGGGCGCTGGAGACCCAGTACTTC.

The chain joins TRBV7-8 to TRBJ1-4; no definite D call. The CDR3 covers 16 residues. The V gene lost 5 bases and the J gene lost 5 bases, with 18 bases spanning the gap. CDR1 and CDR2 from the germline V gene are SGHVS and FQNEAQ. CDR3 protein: CASSQRAGSPNEKLFF. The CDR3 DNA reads TGTGCCAGCAGCCAAAGGGCGGGCTCCCCCAATGAAAAACTGTTTTTT.

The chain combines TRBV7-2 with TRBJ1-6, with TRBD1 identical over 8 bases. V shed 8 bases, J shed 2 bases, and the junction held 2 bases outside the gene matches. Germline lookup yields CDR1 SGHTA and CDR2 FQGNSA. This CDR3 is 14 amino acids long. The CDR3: CASGQGTYNSPLHF. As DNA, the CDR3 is TGTGCCAGCGGACAGGGTACCTATAATTCACCCCTCCACTTT.

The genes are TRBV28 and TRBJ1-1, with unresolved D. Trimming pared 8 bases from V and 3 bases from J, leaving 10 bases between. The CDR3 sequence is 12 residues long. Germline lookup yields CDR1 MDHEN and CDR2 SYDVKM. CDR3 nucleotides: TGTGCCAGCGTCATTTCGGACACTGAAGCTTTCTTT. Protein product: CASVISDTEAFF.

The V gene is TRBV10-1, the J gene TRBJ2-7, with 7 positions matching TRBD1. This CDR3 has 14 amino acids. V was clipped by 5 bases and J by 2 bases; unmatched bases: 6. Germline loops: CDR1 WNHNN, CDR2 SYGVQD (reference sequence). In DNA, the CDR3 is TGCGCCAGCAGTCCCGGACAGGCTCCCTACGAGCAGTACTTC. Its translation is CASSPGQAPYEQYF.

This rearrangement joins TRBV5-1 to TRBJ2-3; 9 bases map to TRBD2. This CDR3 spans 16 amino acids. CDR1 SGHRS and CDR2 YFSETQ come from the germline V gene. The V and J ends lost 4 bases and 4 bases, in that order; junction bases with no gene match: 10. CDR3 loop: CASSPEGGGASDTQYF. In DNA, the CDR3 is TGCGCCAGCAGCCCGGAGGGCGGGGGGGCCTCAGATACGCAGTATTTT.

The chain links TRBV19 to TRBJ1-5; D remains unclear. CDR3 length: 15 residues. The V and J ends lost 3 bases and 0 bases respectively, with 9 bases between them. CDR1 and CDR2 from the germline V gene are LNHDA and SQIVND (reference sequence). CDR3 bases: TGTGCCAGTAGTATGACTGAATATAGCAATCAGCCCCAGCATTTT. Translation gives CASSMTEYSNQPQHF.

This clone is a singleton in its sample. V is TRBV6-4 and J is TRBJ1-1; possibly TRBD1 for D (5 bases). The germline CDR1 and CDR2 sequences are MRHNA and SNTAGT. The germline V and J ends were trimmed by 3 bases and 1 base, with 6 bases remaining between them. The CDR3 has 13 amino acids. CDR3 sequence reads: CASSETENTEAFF. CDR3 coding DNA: TGTGCCAGCAGTGAGACAGAGAACACTGAAGCTTTCTTT.